These 26 T cell receptor beta chains were all obtained from the same sample, sequenced in a study of blood T cells in healthy people across ages. Primers used in a second PCR of about 6 to 11 cycles were a sample-barcoded 5' primer and a J-beta primer mix. TCRdb called the 5' RACE reads again in MiXCR, with one record for every CDR3 protein. The top ten clones hold about 0.69% of a sample with 1 million or so distinct CDR3 sequences, 25% of them seen once. This sample also belongs to another study, concerning T cells of mothers and their children.

Sequencing input: blood. These receptor sequences come from a girl aged 2 to 10 in good health.

This clonotype was recorded a few times. V is TRBV6-2 or TRBV6-3 and J is TRBJ1-2; D call uncertain. Per germline, CDR1 MNHEY and CDR2 SVGEGT. The V gene lost 7 bases and the J gene lost 7 bases, with 19 bases spanning the gap. There are 14 residues in the CDR3. Here the CDR3 reads CASIQLGPFGGYTF. The CDR3 nucleotides read TGTGCCAGCATTCAACTCGGCCCCTTCGGTGGCTACACCTTC.

The CDR3 protein is CSVLKEWGEAFF. CDR3 in DNA: TGCAGCGTTTTAAAGGAGTGGGGAGAAGCTTTCTTT. The chain is built from TRBV29-1 and TRBJ1-1; D ambiguous. Trimming took off 5 bases at V and 8 bases at J, with 15 bases between the two ends. The CDR3 is made up of 12 amino acids. CDR1 SQVTM and CDR2 ANQGSEA come from the germline V gene.

Regarding this clonotype: This CDR3 fails to terminate in the conserved phenylalanine or tryptophan, so it likely reflects a read error. J is TRBJ1-2 and V is TRBV20-1; 7 bases line up with TRBD1. The CDR3 sequence is 13 residues long. J was trimmed by 6 bases and V by 5 bases; bases with no gene match: 9. Germline lookup yields CDR1 DFQATT and CDR2 SNEGSKA (reference sequence). The CDR3 region is CSALDRAMHGYTL. The CDR3 DNA is TGCAGTGCTTTAGACAGGGCGATGCATGGCTACACCCTC.

The chain couples TRBV19 to TRBJ1-5; D possibly corresponds to TRBD1 (5 bases). Germline V lookup: CDR1 LNHDA, CDR2 SQIVND (reference sequence). The CDR3 is 16 residues long. V shed 6 bases and J shed 7 bases, with 22 bases lying between them. The CDR3 protein is CASSPSGGGWEQPQHF. The CDR3 nucleotides are TGTGCCAGTAGCCCATCCGGTGGGGGTTGGGAGCAGCCCCAGCATTTT. The full variable domain, rest sourced from reference TRBV19 and TRBJ1-5, is DGGITQSPKYLFRKEGQNVTLSCEQNLNHDAMYWYRQDPGQGLRLIYYSQIVNDFQKGDIAEGYSVSREKKESFPLTVTSAQKNPTAFYLCASSPSGGGWEQPQHFGDGTRLSIL.

The chain uses TRBV28 and TRBJ2-1; possible D gene TRBD1, 5 bases. V shed 4 bases and J shed 3 bases, with 16 bases lying between them. This CDR3 region has 16 residues. Germline lookup yields CDR1 MDHEN and CDR2 SYDVKM. The DNA of the CDR3 is TGTGCCAGCAGTTCCAGCTGGGGCGTTCTCTACAATGAGCAGTTCTTC. Amino acids: CASSSSWGVLYNEQFF.

The J gene is TRBJ2-1, the V gene TRBV28; 9 bases match TRBD2. This CDR3 is built from 18 residues. CDR1 and CDR2 (germline): MDHEN, SYDVKM. The junction had 12 bases not matched to a gene; V was cut back by 5 bases and J by 1 base. The CDR3 region has the DNA TGTGCCAGCAGTAGTTATGGCGGGGGGGGAGGTTCCTACAATGAGCAGTTCTTC. As protein: CASSSYGGGGGSYNEQFF.

The chain combines TRBV6-4 with TRBJ1-2; 8 nucleotides match TRBD1. The length of the CDR3 is 15 residues. J was trimmed by 4 bases and V by 2 bases; bases with no gene match: 6. The germline gives CDR1 MRHNA, CDR2 SNTAGT. The CDR3 DNA reads as TGTGCCAGCAGTGACCAGACAGGGGTGTTCTATGGCTACACCTTC. This sequence encodes CASSDQTGVFYGYTF.

The V call is TRBV27, the J call TRBJ1-2, with 9 positions matching TRBD1. Germline CDR1 and CDR2: MNHEY and SMNVEV (reference sequence). Trimming removed 2 bases from V and 2 bases from J; junction bases left unmatched: 9. The CDR3 is 17 residues long. The CDR3, as DNA: TGTGCCAGCAGTTTAGGGGGACAGGGACTGAAAAACTATGGCTACACCTTC. As protein: CASSLGGQGLKNYGYTF.

In regard to this clonotype: The CDR3 does not close with the conserved phenylalanine or tryptophan, likely indicating a read error. The chain employs TRBV7-3 and TRBJ1-2; D is unresolved. From germline, CDR1 is SGHTA and CDR2 FQGTGA. The ends were cut back, 0 bases at V and 8 bases at J, with 10 bases in the middle. The CDR3 sequence is 13 residues long. CDR3 DNA: TGTGCCAGCAGCTTAACGGGAAGTGGGGGCTACACCGTC. It translates to CASSLTGSGGYTV.

In this sample, this clonotype turned up many times. The V gene is TRBV7-2, the J gene TRBJ2-7; TRBD1 matches at 7 bases. CDR3 length equals 14 residues. Germline CDR1 SGHTA, CDR2 FQGNSA. Trimming cost V 6 bases and J 0 bases; bases outside gene matches: 5. The CDR3 is CASSLTGSSYEQYF. In DNA form, the CDR3 reads TGTGCCAGCAGTTTGACAGGGAGCTCCTACGAGCAGTACTTC.

The chain couples TRBV10-3 to TRBJ2-7; 7 nucleotides line up with TRBD1. Germline V gives CDR1 ENHRY, CDR2 SYGVKD. CDR3 length equals 12 residues. Unmatched junction bases numbered 2, after V lost 6 bases and J lost 3 bases. This CDR3 reads CAIRDRNYEQYF. In DNA, the CDR3 is TGTGCCATCAGGGACAGGAACTACGAGCAGTACTTC.

The gene calls are TRBV7-8 and TRBJ1-4; D not resolved. Per the germline V gene, CDR1 is SGHVS and CDR2 is FQNEAQ. The V gene lost 2 bases and the J gene lost 5 bases, with 12 bases spanning the gap. CDR3 length: 15 residues. For the CDR3, the DNA is TGTGCCAGCAGCTTACATGTTTTAGGGAATGAAAAACTGTTTTTT. Encoded protein: CASSLHVLGNEKLFF.

This clonotype was seen a handful of times. The chain combines TRBV27 with TRBJ1-2; TRBD1 is a possible D gene (6 bases). CDR1 is MNHEY, CDR2 SMNVEV, per germline (reference sequence). There are 13 residues in the CDR3. Between the trimmed V and J ends, which lost 10 bases and 4 bases, there was a span of 16 bases. CDR3 in amino acids: CATERRDIYGYTF. CDR3 DNA sequence: TGTGCCACCGAACGAAGGGACATCTATGGCTACACCTTC.

The rearrangement links TRBV7-9 to TRBJ2-3, with D perhaps given as TRBD1 or TRBD2 (5 bases each). This CDR3 spans 15 amino acids. Trimming took 3 bases from V and 0 from J, leaving 10 bases between them. CDR1 and CDR2 (germline): SEHNR, FQNEAQ (reference sequence). The chain's CDR3 is CASSLGRTSTDTQYF. The CDR3 DNA is TGTGCCAGCAGCTTGGGGCGGACTAGCACAGATACGCAGTATTTT.

This sequence joins TRBV29-1 and TRBJ2-5; a weak D match, TRBD2 (5 bases). The J call may be wrong; the DNA end is better matched by TRBJ2-7. This CDR3 comprises 12 residues. CDR1 and CDR2 (germline): SQVTM, ANQGSEA. The CDR3 loop reads CSVEARYYEQYF. The CDR3 DNA reads as TGCAGCGTGGAGGCCAGGTATTACGAGCAGTACTTC.

This clonotype has at least ten counts. The rearrangement uses TRBV9 and TRBJ2-1; 8 bases fit TRBD2. The CDR3 loop spans 14 amino acids. Per germline, CDR1 SGDLS and CDR2 YYNGEE. Trimming at V came to 3 bases and at J to 9 bases, leaving 8 bases not matched to a gene. The CDR3 region is CASSDGERESEQFF. CDR3 sequence (DNA): TGTGCCAGCAGCGATGGGGAGCGGGAGAGTGAGCAGTTCTTC.

This clonotype was seen a few times. The chain combines TRBV29-1 with TRBJ1-1, with D maybe TRBD1 (5 bases). CDR3 size: 13 residues. Trimming shortened V by 8 bases and J by 3 bases, and 16 bases separated the two germline ends. Germline values: CDR1 SQVTM, CDR2 ANQGSEA. The CDR3 reads CSSRREFDTEAFF. CDR3 nucleotide sequence: TGCAGCTCCCGCAGGGAGTTTGACACTGAAGCTTTCTTT. The full variable domain, rest sourced from reference TRBV29-1 and TRBJ1-1, is SAVISQKPSRDICQRGTSLTIQCQVDSQVTMMFWYRQQPGQSLTLIATANQGSEATYESGFVIDKFPISRPNLTFSTLTVSNMSPEDSSIYLCSSRREFDTEAFFGQGTRLTVV.

In this sample, this clonotype turned up a few times. DNA of the CDR3: TGTGCCAGCAGCTTAGGTGGGTCCTATCAGCCCCAGCATTTT. Residues: CASSLGGSYQPQHF. The chain combines TRBV7-9 with TRBJ1-5; D gene unclear. The CDR3 extends over 14 amino acids. The germline V gene has CDR1 SEHNR and CDR2 FQNEAQ (reference sequence). V lost 1 base and J lost 5, with 9 bases in between.

The chain carries TRBV29-1 and TRBJ2-6; the D is unclear. V shed 6 bases and J shed 4 bases, with 7 bases lying between them. This CDR3 has 12 amino acids. CDR1 SQVTM and CDR2 ANQGSEA come from the germline V gene. The CDR3 region is CSVLEGANVLTF. The DNA of the CDR3 is TGCAGCGTCCTGGAAGGGGCCAACGTCCTGACTTTC.

This clonotype was seen at least ten times. The rearrangement uses TRBV20-1 and TRBJ2-5, with D possibly called TRBD1 or TRBD2 (5 bases each). The germline V gene has CDR1 DFQATT and CDR2 SNEGSKA (reference sequence). This CDR3 is built from 13 residues. V shed 6 bases and J shed 1 base, with 12 bases lying between them. The CDR3 loop reads CSARDGGQETQYF. For the CDR3, the DNA is TGCAGTGCCCGGGACGGCGGCCAAGAGACCCAGTACTTC.

This clonotype has a handful of counts. The chain is built from TRBV2 and TRBJ1-5; 7 nucleotides line up with TRBD1. CDR3 size: 13 residues. The trim removed 6 bases at V and 12 bases at J, leaving 11 bases unmatched. In germline, CDR1 is SNHLY, CDR2 FYNNEI. The CDR3 bases are TGTGCCAGCAGCCCAGAGGGGGCCCCCGGCCAGCATTTT. Its protein is CASSPEGAPGQHF.

The chain couples TRBV12-3 or TRBV12-4 to TRBJ2-6; TRBD2 agrees at 14 bases. Trimming removed 5 bases from V and 0 bases from J; junction bases left unmatched: 6. CDR3 length: 19 amino acids. The CDR3 nucleotides are TGTGCCAGCAGTCCGGGACTAGCGGGAGTCATCTCTGGGGCCAACGTCCTGACTTTC. Its protein is CASSPGLAGVISGANVLTF.

This clonotype was seen a few times. The genes are TRBV6-5 and TRBJ1-4; D unresolved. The CDR3 has 13 amino acids. With 2 bases removed from V and 7 bases from J, the gap between germline ends came to 8 bases. CDR1 is MNHEY and CDR2 is SVGAGI in the germline V gene. For the CDR3, the DNA is TGTGCCAGCAGTTACCTTATGGGTGAAAAACTGTTTTTT. Protein sequence: CASSYLMGEKLFF.

The chain carries TRBV29-1 and TRBJ1-1; D is undetermined. Germline-derived CDR1 and CDR2 are SQVTM and ANQGSEA. V gave up 4 bases and J gave up 3 bases, with 15 bases separating them. This CDR3 spans 14 amino acids. The CDR3: CSVAGRLADTEAFF. The CDR3 coding sequence is TGCAGCGTTGCAGGCCGCCTGGCAGACACTGAAGCTTTCTTT. Complete variable domain (other parts from reference TRBV29-1 and TRBJ1-1): SAVISQKPSRDICQRGTSLTIQCQVDSQVTMMFWYRQQPGQSLTLIATANQGSEATYESGFVIDKFPISRPNLTFSTLTVSNMSPEDSSIYLCSVAGRLADTEAFFGQGTRLTVV.

This chain uses TRBV6-6 with TRBJ1-2; TRBD1 matches at 12 bases. The CDR3 is made up of 13 amino acids. The V segment lost 8 bases and the J segment 5 bases; nucleotides outside the gene matches: 3. The germline V gene has CDR1 MNHNY and CDR2 SVGAGI (reference sequence). This CDR3 reads CASRGQGAYGYTF. In DNA form, the CDR3 reads TGTGCCAGCCGGGGACAGGGGGCGTATGGCTACACCTTC.

This clonotype was counted a few times. The chain couples TRBV11-3 to TRBJ2-4, with D uncertain. CDR1 is SGHNT, CDR2 YENEEA, per germline. The CDR3 sequence is 14 residues long. V dropped 0 bases and J dropped 13 bases, with 16 bases sitting between them. The CDR3 DNA is TGTGCCAGCAGCTTAGAATCGGCGGACCATCCACAGTACTTC. Encoded protein: CASSLESADHPQYF.